The present entry profiles one T cell receptor (beta chain) with its context. The data were obtained in a study of CD8 T cells in Susac syndrome. An amount of RNA that ranged from roughly 0.45 to 1 ug was reverse transcribed with random hexamers. TCRdb reprocessed the immunoSEQ multiplex PCR reads via MiXCR and lists one record per CDR3 protein. The table shows under 300,000 distinct CDR3 sequences, with about 95% occurring only once. V was clipped by 8 bases and J by 3 bases, with 16 bases between them. The CDR3 length is 13 residues. CDR1 DFQATT and CDR2 SNEGSKA come from the germline V gene (reference sequence).

The chain is built from TRBV20-1 and TRBJ1-1, with TRBD1 as a possible D gene (6 bases). The source is a human donor with Susac syndrome. Sequenced input: CD4+ T cells from PBMCs. The DNA of the CDR3 is TGCAGTCCAACGGGGGGCAGGGACACTGAAGCTTTCTTT. Protein sequence: CSPTGGRDTEAFF.